These 27 T cell receptor beta chains were sequenced from one sample in a study of blood T cell repertoires in COVID-19 (dated by TCRdb to the early 2020s). The library came from the immunoSEQ multiplex PCR assay. TCRdb limited this immuneACCESS table to in-frame rearrangements with V and J called. A share of clones is missing; checked studies link under half to unresolved V genes, and the rest is unexplained. For this sample there are around 94,000 clones; 85% to 90% appear just once. The ten most abundant clones make up roughly 3.1% of the sample. The sequenced sample consisted of peripheral blood. The receptor set was obtained from a man in his fifties or sixties with active or convalescent COVID-19.

As to this clone: The same CDR3 can be traced to other DNA sequences in this sample. The chain couples TRBV20-1 to TRBJ2-7; D is perhaps TRBD2 (5 bases). This CDR3 is built from 11 residues. V lost 3 bases to trimming and J lost 5 bases, with 8 bases between them. Germline assignment: CDR1 DFQATT and CDR2 SNEGSKA (reference sequence). The CDR3 DNA is TGCAGTGCTAGGAGCGGCCACGAGCAGTACGTC. Translating it yields CSARSGHEQYV.

The rearrangement joins TRBV6-5 to TRBJ2-7; TRBD2 might be the D (6 bases). The CDR3 covers 16 residues. V gave up 0 bases and J gave up 6 bases, with 18 bases separating them. Looked up from germline, CDR1 is MNHEY and CDR2 is SVGAGI. CDR3 DNA sequence: TGTGCCAGCAGTTACTCGAGCCCAGGGAAGGGAGGCGAGCAGTACTTC. As protein: CASSYSSPGKGGEQYF.

The J gene is TRBJ1-5, the V gene TRBV4-1, with TRBD1 matching over 9 bases. Trimming cost V 2 bases and J 6 bases; bases outside gene matches: 14. CDR1 MGHRA and CDR2 YSYEKL come from the germline V gene. CDR3 length: 18 amino acids. The CDR3 coding sequence is TGCGCCAGCAGCCAATTTCCGGGACAGGGTTCCCCTTCTCAGCCCCAGCATTTT. It encodes CASSQFPGQGSPSQPQHF.

The J gene is TRBJ2-1, the V gene TRBV19; maybe TRBD1 (7 bases). The germline gives CDR1 LNHDA, CDR2 SQIVND (reference sequence). V shed 4 bases and J shed 4 bases, with 11 bases lying between them. The CDR3 covers 14 residues. CDR3 bases: TGTGCCAGTAGTACAGGGGGGAATTACAATGAGCAGTTCTTC. It specifies CASSTGGNYNEQFF.

This chain links TRBV28 with TRBJ1-6; 8 bases align to TRBD1. Trimming at V came to 10 bases and at J to 0 bases, leaving 11 bases not matched to a gene. The CDR3 contains 17 residues. Germline CDR1 MDHEN, CDR2 SYDVKM. The CDR3 reads CATLGQGLSSYNSPLHF. In DNA form, the CDR3 reads TGTGCCACCCTCGGACAGGGCCTCAGCTCCTATAATTCACCCCTCCACTTT. Combining the CDR3 with reference TRBV28 and TRBJ1-6 gives the whole variable domain DVKVTQSSRYLVKRTGEKVFLECVQDMDHENMFWYRQDPGLGLRLIYFSYDVKMKEKGDIPEGYSVSREKKERFSLILESASTNQTSMYLCATLGQGLSSYNSPLHFGNGTRLTVT.

The V call is TRBV4-3, the J call TRBJ2-5; the match to TRBD2 covers 9 bases. V trimming: 2 bases; J trimming: 2 bases; junction bases outside the gene matches: 6. Germline lookup yields CDR1 LGHNA and CDR2 YSLEER. The CDR3 loop spans 16 amino acids. Written as DNA, the CDR3 is TGCGCCAGCAGCCAAAGCATAGCGGGGGAGCAAGAGACCCAGTACTTC. This sequence encodes CASSQSIAGEQETQYF.

V usage is TRBV6-5 and J usage is TRBJ1-3; perhaps TRBD1 as D (6 bases). In germline, CDR1 is MNHEY, CDR2 SVGAGI. The CDR3 has 14 residues. V was trimmed by 6 bases and J by 2 bases, leaving 11 bases between them. The CDR3 reads CASREDRTGNTIYF. CDR3 sequence (DNA): TGTGCCAGCAGAGAGGACAGAACTGGAAACACCATATATTTT.

This clone was recorded a few times. The chain combines TRBV5-1 with TRBJ1-4, with D possibly matching TRBD1 (6 bases). Trimming pared 3 bases from V and 0 bases from J, leaving 9 bases between. Germline CDR1 SGHRS, CDR2 YFSETQ. The CDR3 consists of 15 residues. CDR3 in amino acids: CASSSGVSTNEKLFF. Here the CDR3 DNA reads TGCGCCAGCAGCTCAGGGGTATCAACTAATGAAAAACTGTTTTTT.

The J gene is TRBJ2-7, the V gene TRBV6-1; possibly TRBD2 for D (6 bases). With 2 bases removed from V and 6 bases from J, the gap between germline ends came to 14 bases. This CDR3 is built from 14 residues. The V gene's germline CDR1 is MNHNS and CDR2 SASEGT. The DNA for the CDR3 is TGTGCCAGCAGTGAACCGGGGCAGGGAGGCGAGCAGTACGTC. Amino acid sequence: CASSEPGQGGEQYV.

The genes are TRBV28 and TRBJ1-2, with 8 bases aligning to TRBD1. Germline CDR1 is MDHEN and CDR2 is SYDVKM. The CDR3 has 14 residues. The V and J ends lost 5 bases and 4 bases, in that order; junction bases with no gene match: 6. The CDR3 coding sequence is TGTGCCAGCAGTCAGCAGGGGGCTGGCTATGGCTACACCTTC. Translating it yields CASSQQGAGYGYTF.

V usage is TRBV18 and J usage is TRBJ2-5; 9 nucleotides agree with TRBD1. CDR1 and CDR2 (germline): KGHSH, LQKENI. Germline trimming cut 3 bases from V and 4 bases from J; bases unmatched to any gene: 6. The CDR3 contains 15 residues. The CDR3 is CASSPPGTGIETQYF. The CDR3, as DNA: TGTGCCAGCTCACCGCCCGGGACAGGGATAGAGACCCAGTACTTC.

The V and J genes are TRBV5-6 and TRBJ2-7; 7 bases are a match to TRBD2. Looked up from germline, CDR1 is SGHDT and CDR2 is YYEEEE. The CDR3 length is 16 residues. Trimming took 4 bases from V and 4 from J; bases not matched to a gene: 14. The CDR3 here is CASSPPPGTKTYEQYV. The CDR3 DNA reads TGTGCCAGCAGCCCACCACCAGGGACTAAAACGTACGAGCAGTACGTC.

A single count supports this clone. This sequence joins TRBV4-3 and TRBJ1-2; maybe TRBD1 (5 bases). Germline CDR1 reads LGHNA; CDR2 reads YSLEER. This CDR3 comprises 19 residues. V was trimmed by 0 bases and J by 2 bases, leaving 22 bases between them. CDR3 DNA sequence: TGCGCCAGCAGCCAAGATTTTTGGGCGGCAGACAGTTTGAACTATGGCTACACCTTC. It codes for CASSQDFWAADSLNYGYTF.

This clone was picked up one time. The gene calls are TRBV4-2 and TRBJ1-5; possible D gene TRBD1, 5 bases. Germline V lookup: CDR1 LGHNA, CDR2 YNFKEQ. The CDR3 length is 15 residues. The germline V and J ends were trimmed by 0 bases and 4 bases, with 10 bases remaining between them. The CDR3 DNA reads TGTGCCAGCAGCCAAGAAAACCAGGGTAATCAGCCCCAGCATTTT. It encodes CASSQENQGNQPQHF.

The chain couples TRBV28 to TRBJ1-2, with D possibly matching TRBD1 (6 bases). Germline CDR1 is MDHEN and CDR2 is SYDVKM. Trimming pared 6 bases from V and 0 bases from J, leaving 11 bases between. This CDR3 spans 14 amino acids. The CDR3 sequence is CASRSTGSNYGYTF. As DNA, the CDR3 is TGTGCCAGCAGATCCACAGGGTCTAACTATGGCTACACCTTC.

The chain couples TRBV5-4 to TRBJ2-5; D perhaps matches TRBD1 (6 bases). This CDR3 comprises 14 residues. Germline V gene sequence: CDR1 SGHNT, CDR2 YYREEE (reference sequence). Trimming removed 0 bases at V and 2 bases at J, with 8 bases between. Written as DNA, the CDR3 is TGTGCCAGCAGCTTGGCCGGGACACAAGAGACCCAGTACTTC. This translates into CASSLAGTQETQYF. The full variable domain, in which reference TRBV5-4 and TRBJ2-5 provide the parts outside the CDR3, is ETGVTQSPTHLIKTRGQQVTLRCSSQSGHNTVSWYQQALGQGPQFIFQYYREEENGRGNFPPRFSGLQFPNYSSELNVNALELDDSALYLCASSLAGTQETQYFGPGTRLLVL.

The rearrangement joins TRBV2 to TRBJ1-1, with TRBD1 identical over 7 bases. CDR1 is SNHLY and CDR2 is FYNNEI in the germline V gene. The CDR3 extends over 14 amino acids. V was pared by 5 bases and J by 4 bases, with 7 bases of the junction left unmatched. As DNA, the CDR3 is TGTGCCAGCAGTTCCCAGGGGGATGGCACTGAAGCTTTCTTT. Translation: CASSSQGDGTEAFF.

The chain carries TRBV24-1 and TRBJ2-2; D perhaps matches TRBD2 (6 bases). The V and J ends lost 10 bases and 6 bases respectively, with 14 bases between them. Looked up from germline, CDR1 is KGHDR and CDR2 is SFDVKD. CDR3 length: 13 residues. The CDR3 region has the DNA TGTGCCACTAAGCAAGGGACTGCCGGGGAGCTGTTTTTT. It codes for CATKQGTAGELFF.

This sequence joins TRBV2 and TRBJ1-4; TRBD1 aligns across 7 bases. V dropped 6 bases and J dropped 8; count of bases not matched to a gene: 6. Germline V CDR1 and CDR2: SNHLY, FYNNEI. CDR3 size: 13 residues. The DNA for the CDR3 is TGTGCCAGCAGGGAGGACAGGTCCGAAAAACTGTTTTTT. It is translated as CASREDRSEKLFF.

In its sample, this clone was seen once. The CDR3 region is CATSRDYGAEETQYF. The CDR3 nucleotides are TGTGCCACCAGCAGAGATTATGGGGCCGAGGAGACCCAGTACTTC. The chain links TRBV15 to TRBJ2-5, with D perhaps matching TRBD1 (5 bases). Germline CDR1 reads LNHNV; CDR2 reads YYDKDF (reference sequence). CDR3 length equals 15 residues. V was trimmed by 0 bases and J by 5 bases, leaving 13 bases between them.

The chain carries TRBV7-2 and TRBJ2-5; D not resolved. V was trimmed by 1 base and J by 4 bases, leaving 10 bases between them. In germline, CDR1 is SGHTA, CDR2 FQGNSA. The CDR3 totals 14 residues. The CDR3, as DNA: TGTGCCAGCAGCTTAGTGCAGGATAGAGAGACCCAGTACTTC. Translating gives CASSLVQDRETQYF.

The genes are TRBV7-2 and TRBJ2-2, with a tentative D call TRBD2 (6 bases). V gave up 1 base and J gave up 1 base, with 10 bases separating them. CDR1 is SGHTA, CDR2 FQGNSA, per germline. The CDR3 contains 16 residues. CDR3 sequence reads: CASSLEGTLNTGELFF. CDR3 DNA sequence: TGTGCCAGCAGCTTAGAAGGGACTTTGAACACCGGGGAGCTGTTTTTT.

This rearrangement joins TRBV25-1 to TRBJ2-7; D call uncertain. The germline V gene encodes CDR1 MGHDK and CDR2 SYGVNS. The V end was cut by 0 bases, the J end by 1 base, with 10 bases between. This CDR3 spans 15 amino acids. CDR3 amino acids: CASSEYKPGSYEQYF. Written as DNA, the CDR3 is TGTGCCAGCAGTGAATATAAACCAGGTTCCTACGAGCAGTACTTC.

V usage is TRBV5-1 and J usage is TRBJ2-3; 11 nucleotides agree with TRBD1. In germline, CDR1 is SGHRS, CDR2 YFSETQ. Unmatched junction bases numbered 4, after V lost 0 bases and J lost 4 bases. CDR3 size: 16 residues. The CDR3 region has the DNA TGCGCCAGCAGCTTGGCCGGACAGGGGGCGGCAGATACGCAGTATTTT. Amino acid sequence: CASSLAGQGAADTQYF.

The CDR3, as DNA: TGTGCCAGCAGCCGGCGGGGGGGCCTCGATACGCAGTATTTT. Residues: CASSRRGGLDTQYF. The gene calls are TRBV7-9 and TRBJ2-3, with 9 bases aligning to TRBD2. The CDR3 has 14 amino acids. Germline CDR1 and CDR2: SEHNR and FQNEAQ (reference sequence). After removal of 5 bases from V and 6 bases from J, the junction contained 6 bases not matched to a gene.

This chain links TRBV5-1 with TRBJ1-5, with 7 bases matching TRBD1. Trimming at V came to 4 bases and at J to 1 base, leaving 2 bases not matched to a gene. The CDR3 is 14 amino acids. From germline, CDR1 is SGHRS and CDR2 YFSETQ. This chain's CDR3 is CASSPTGSNQPQHF. CDR3 nucleotide sequence: TGCGCCAGCAGCCCGACAGGGAGCAATCAGCCCCAGCATTTT.

The chain employs TRBV6-6 and TRBJ1-5; D is perhaps TRBD1 (5 bases). The CDR3 has 16 amino acids. Trimming took off 8 bases at V and 0 bases at J, with 17 bases between the two ends. Germline CDR1 MNHNY, CDR2 SVGAGI (reference sequence). CDR3 region: CASQLRRGYSNQPQHF. CDR3 sequence (DNA): TGTGCCAGCCAATTACGGCGGGGGTATAGCAATCAGCCCCAGCATTTT.